This T cell receptor beta chain was sequenced for a study of OX40 agonist ivuxolimab in advanced cancers. General study results and limits: Clonal expansion by week 6 occurred in CD4+ and CD8+ blood T cells (at 0.1 to 3.0 mg/kg).

TCRdb's copy holds only in-frame clones and misses some; the assay was immunoSEQ multiplex PCR. The sample lists about 70,000 clones, 88% occurring once. As for this clone: Its matching antigen is unknown.

With 7 bases removed from V and 6 bases from J, the gap between germline ends came to 22 bases. From germline, CDR1 is LNHDA and CDR2 SQIVND (reference sequence). This CDR3 contains 16 residues. This clonotype was obtained from an adult with an advanced solid tumor such as melanoma, head and neck, liver or kidney cancer. The sample was CD4+ or CD8+ T cells sorted from blood, taken in a trial of the OX40 agonist ivuxolimab. The chain combines TRBV19 with TRBJ1-5; possibly TRBD1 for D (6 bases). For the CDR3, the DNA is TGTGCCAGTATACCCAGGGACACGGGTGACCGTCAGCCCCAGCATTTT. Its translation is CASIPRDTGDRQPQHF.